The clone carrying this T cell receptor beta chain has a handful of counts. Its antigen is unidentified. TCRdb redid the calling of the 5' RACE reads with MiXCR, one entry per CDR3 protein. The sample contains over 350,000 distinct CDR3 sequences, approximately 25% of which appear only once. The sample comes from a study of T-cell memory formation after mild COVID-19. For the study at large: TCR clusters were mostly donor specific.

Study-wide findings and caveats: Prior to infection, memory already included some responding clones, suggesting cross-reactive memory joined.

Per germline, CDR1 SGHTA and CDR2 FQGNSA. With 2 bases removed from V and 0 bases from J, the gap between germline ends came to 5 bases. This CDR3 comprises 14 residues. This chain uses TRBV7-2 with TRBJ2-4; D remains ambiguous. The specimen was PBMCs or a T cell subset sorted from them (not recorded which). The sequence derives from an adult woman who had mild COVID-19 (a few samples of this study predate the infection). Cell type and time point are not known. The CDR3 sequence: CASSLQLAKNIQYF. CDR3 nucleotide sequence: TGTGCCAGCAGCTTACAACTAGCCAAAAACATTCAGTACTTC.